This T cell receptor beta chain stems from a study of blood T cell repertoires in COVID-19 (dated by TCRdb to the early 2020s). A note on the overall study: The collaborator samples originated in the United States, Italy and Spain and spanned the acute and convalescent phases of COVID-19. HLA class I and class II types, where available, came from metadata supplied by the sample provider rather than from assay-based typing. The repertoires were released in a freely available public database intended as a resource for research on the immune response to SARS-CoV-2. A de-identified subject ID, COVID-19 status, age in years and sex were almost always included in the sample metadata. Subjects who had been exposed to COVID-19, were actively infected with it, or had recovered from it provided the deeply sampled blood TCRbeta repertoires that made up the dataset. The samples were drawn from the first 160 participants of the ongoing ImmuneRACE study and from over a thousand subjects provided by 6 global collaborators. The prospective study material was composed of cDNA or gDNA derived from T cells, B-cell-depleted T cells, or PBMCs. Beyond this particular receptor, the publication reports: Clinical and demographic metadata were provided uncurated, with the amount varying by source and participant.

In regard to this clone: Its antigen remains undetermined. Base qualities were left out, and no much larger clone turns up one base away.

Including the terminal cysteine and phenylalanine, the CDR3 comprises 14 residues. The entry retains the CDR3 DNA only, 42 bases that are in frame from base 1. The germline V gene encodes CDR1 SGHNT and CDR2 YYREEE (reference sequence). V has 5 bases trimmed and J has 7 bases trimmed; junction bases matching no gene number 5. TCRbeta CDR3 regions were amplified from genomic DNA by means of the immunoSEQ Assay, a bias-controlled multiplex PCR. As for the original processing: The number of nucleated cells in each sample was estimated by amplification of reference gene primers within the assay. To quantify the absolute abundance of each unique TCRbeta CDR3 rearrangement, sequence reads were collapsed and filtered. For each sample, productive Simpson clonality was calculated as the square root of Simpson's diversity index across productive rearrangements. TCRdb re-hosts the immuneACCESS table, in-frame sequences only. Its copies lack some clones; in the studies checked, an unresolved V gene accounts for under half of them, and the cause for the rest is not known. V, J and clone size derive from that table, while D and trimming were established from the DNA sequence. The sample table shows more than 400,000 clones, and 70% to 90% are seen once. The ten largest clones capture approximately 3.2% of the sample.

Whole blood was collected in K2EDTA tubes by collaborating institutions according to the institutions' own protocols. For TCRbeta analysis, collaborators shipped samples in one of three forms: frozen whole blood, isolated PBMCs, or DNA extracted from either of those sample types. Sequencing was performed on peripheral blood. The sequence is built from TRBV5-4 and TRBJ2-1; the central 11 bases match TRBD2. This receptor was taken from a human donor in a cohort sampled during active COVID-19. The CDR3 protein is CASSITSGSNEQFF. The nucleotide sequence reads TGTGCCAGCAGTATCACTAGCGGGAGTAATGAGCAGTTCTTC.